The clone carrying this T cell receptor (beta chain) appeared a few times. Its antigen is unidentified. 5'RACE with constant-segment primers yielded barcoded, UMI-tagged TCR alpha and TCR beta cDNA libraries. A single record per CDR3 protein comes from TCRdb applying MiXCR to the 5' RACE reads. The data contain under 550,000 distinct CDR3 sequences, around 17% of them singletons. The entry originates in a study of T-cell memory formation after mild COVID-19. Study-wide background: Largely, TCR clusters stayed within a single donor. Study outcomes and limitations: The pre-infection memory compartment contained some responding clones, suggesting cross-reactive memory joined. Day 15 to 85 contractors were CD4/CD8 balanced; later expanders leaned CD4+.

There are 13 residues in the CDR3. The V end was cut by 0 bases, the J end by 3 bases, with 5 bases between. Germline CDR1 MNHNS, CDR2 SASEGT. The receptor was derived from a young man who had mild COVID-19 (a few samples of this study predate the infection). Cell type and time point are not known. Sequenced: PBMCs or a T cell subset sorted from them (not recorded which). The gene calls are TRBV6-1 and TRBJ1-1; D unclear. The CDR3: CASSEATHTEAFF. The CDR3 DNA follows: TGTGCCAGCAGTGAAGCGACACACACTGAAGCTTTCTTT.